This T cell receptor beta chain was sequenced during a study of metastatic and nonmetastatic thyroid tumors. Study summary: Repertoire data that came from the blood and tumor or nodule tissue of malignant and benign thyroid patients were compared. Study-level results: A significant increase in TCR beta diversity was reportedly seen in malignant thyroid tumors relative to benign nodules, in blood and tumor.

This clone was seen repeatedly, ten times or more. The antigen is unknown. Germline values: CDR1 SGHRS, CDR2 YFSETQ. The CDR3 spans 17 residues. J lost 0 bases, V lost 2 bases, and 10 bases had no gene match. Each patient went into thyroid surgery without having received any treatment. Original data processing: Using the CDR3 differences seen across clinicopathological groups, the authors built a distant-metastasis classifier for papillary thyroid cancer, which was meant to discriminate distant-metastatic patients. TCRdb reprocessed the PCR reads using MiXCR. The V and J calls here are based on TCRdb, not the publication. The table records approximately 30,000 clones, 7.4% of them present only once.

Sequencing was carried out using blood. The rearrangement links TRBV5-1 to TRBJ1-2, with TRBD1 matching over 7 bases. The sequence came from a female donor with papillary thyroid cancer or a benign thyroid nodule (not recorded which). Some clones in this sample may be carry-over from other donors' samples. The CDR3 sequence is CASSFDRALFSNYGYTF. The CDR3 region has the DNA TGCGCCAGCAGCTTTGACAGGGCCCTATTTTCTAACTATGGCTACACCTTC.